This TCR beta chain was found in a study of blood T cell repertoires in COVID-19 (dated by TCRdb to 2020 to 2022). Study-level background: Samples covering the acute and convalescent phases of COVID-19 were provided by collaborators in the United States, Italy and Spain. Sample metadata almost always included a de-identified subject ID, COVID-19 status, age in years and sex. The repertoires were made available in a free public database intended to serve as a resource for research on the immune response to SARS-CoV-2. The prospective study material was composed of cDNA or gDNA derived from T cells, B-cell-depleted T cells, or PBMCs. Samples came from the ongoing ImmuneRACE study (first 160 participants) plus 1,254 subjects from 6 global collaborators. HLA class I and class II types, where available, came from metadata supplied by the sample provider rather than from assay-based typing. The dataset comprised deeply sampled blood TCRbeta repertoires from subjects exposed to, actively infected with, or recovered from COVID-19.

TCRbeta CDR3 regions were amplified from genomic DNA by means of the immunoSEQ Assay, a bias-controlled multiplex PCR. On the authors' methods: The number of nucleated cells in each sample was estimated from the amplification of reference gene primers within the assay. Sequence reads were collapsed and filtered to measure the absolute abundance of every unique TCRbeta CDR3 rearrangement. For each sample, productive Simpson clonality was calculated as the square root of Simpson's diversity index across productive rearrangements. The table comes from immuneACCESS by way of TCRdb, which keeps in-frame sequences with V and J called. Part of the clones is missing from these tables; in studies checked, under half for an unresolved V gene and the rest for unknown reasons. The V and J calls and clone size are taken from that table; D and trimming were inferred from the DNA. Recorded for this sample are about 98,000 clones; about four fifths of them occurred a single time. 18% of the sample goes to the ten largest clones.

Whole blood was collected in K2EDTA tubes by collaborating institutions according to the institutions' own protocols. For TCRbeta analysis, collaborator samples were shipped as frozen whole blood, as isolated PBMCs, or as DNA extracted from either sample type. A note on this clone: Its antigen is unknown. Base qualities are not provided; no much larger clone lies one nucleotide away.

V is trimmed back by 0 bases and J by 8 bases, and the junction contains 6 bases that no gene match accounts for. Measured from the cysteine to the phenylalanine, the CDR3 is 14 residues long. The entry retains the CDR3 DNA only, 42 bases that are in frame from base 1. In the germline V gene, CDR1 corresponds to MGHRA and CDR2 to YSYEKL. The paper's findings and limits, for the study overall: The amount of clinical and demographic metadata varied by source and participant and was provided uncurated.

The chain is made from TRBV4-1 and TRBJ1-2; TRBD1 lines up with 7 middle nucleotides. This clonotype was obtained from a man of 80 years or more with acute or convalescent COVID-19. Sequences were obtained from peripheral blood. The sequenced DNA: TGCGCCAGCAGCCAAGACGCACAGGGGAACGGCTACACCTTC. This translates into CASSQDAQGNGYTF.